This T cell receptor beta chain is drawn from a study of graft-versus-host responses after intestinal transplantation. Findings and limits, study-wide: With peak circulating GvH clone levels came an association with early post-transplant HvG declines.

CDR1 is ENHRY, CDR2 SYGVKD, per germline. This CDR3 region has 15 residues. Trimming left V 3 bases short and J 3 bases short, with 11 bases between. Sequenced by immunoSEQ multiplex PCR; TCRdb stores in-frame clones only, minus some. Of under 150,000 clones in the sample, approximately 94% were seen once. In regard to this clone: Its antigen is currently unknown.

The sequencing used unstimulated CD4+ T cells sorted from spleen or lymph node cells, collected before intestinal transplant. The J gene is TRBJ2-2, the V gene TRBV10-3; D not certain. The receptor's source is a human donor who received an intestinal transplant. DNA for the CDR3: TGTGCCATCAGTGATCGGTGGGCGGACACCGGGGAGCTGTTTTTT. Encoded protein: CAISDRWADTGELFF.